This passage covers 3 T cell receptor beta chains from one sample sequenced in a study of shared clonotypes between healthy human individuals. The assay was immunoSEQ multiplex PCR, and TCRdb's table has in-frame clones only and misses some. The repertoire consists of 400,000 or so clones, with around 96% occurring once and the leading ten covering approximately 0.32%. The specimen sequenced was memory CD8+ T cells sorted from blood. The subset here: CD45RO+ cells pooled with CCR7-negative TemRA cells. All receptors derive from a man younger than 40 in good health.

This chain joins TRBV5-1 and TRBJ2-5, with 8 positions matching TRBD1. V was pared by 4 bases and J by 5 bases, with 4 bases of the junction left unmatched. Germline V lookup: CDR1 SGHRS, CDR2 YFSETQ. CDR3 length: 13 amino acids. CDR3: CASSNGQGETQYF. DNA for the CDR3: TGCGCCAGCAGCAACGGACAGGGCGAGACCCAGTACTTC.

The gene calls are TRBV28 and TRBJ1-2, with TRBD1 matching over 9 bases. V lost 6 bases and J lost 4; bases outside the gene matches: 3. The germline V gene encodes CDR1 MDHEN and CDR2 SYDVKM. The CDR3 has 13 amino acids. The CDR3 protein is CASRGQGSYGYTF. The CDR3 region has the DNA TGTGCCAGCAGGGGACAGGGCTCCTATGGCTACACCTTC.

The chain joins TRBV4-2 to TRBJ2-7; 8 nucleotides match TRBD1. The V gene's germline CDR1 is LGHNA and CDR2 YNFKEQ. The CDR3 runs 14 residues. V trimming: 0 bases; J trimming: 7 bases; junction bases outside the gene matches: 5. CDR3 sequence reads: CASSQEGRGREQYF. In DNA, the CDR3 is TGTGCCAGCAGCCAAGAAGGCAGGGGGCGGGAGCAGTACTTC.